This T cell receptor (beta chain) was observed in a study of T-cell memory formation after mild COVID-19. V shed 4 bases and J 7 bases; nucleotides not matched to a gene: 3. The length of the CDR3 is 11 residues. Germline CDR1 and CDR2: DFQATT and SNEGSKA (reference sequence). General observations from the study: In pre-infection memory, a portion of responding clones appeared, which suggested that cross-reactive memory joined. Contracting CD4+ clones sat mainly in CM and EM; CD8+ in EMRA. Day 15 to 85 contracting clones showed balanced CD4/CD8; day 15 to 37 expanders favored CD4+.

As for this clonotype: Its target is not known.

5'RACE primed at constant segments yielded TCR alpha and TCR beta cDNA libraries bearing sample barcodes and UMIs. TCRdb passed the 5' RACE reads through MiXCR, listing each CDR3 protein once. The sample lists 410,000 or so distinct CDR3 sequences, 23% seen once, with about an eighth in the top ten. The clonotype comes from an adult woman who had mild COVID-19 (a few samples of this study predate the infection). Cell type and time point are not known. Sequencing was done on a sample of PBMCs or a T cell subset sorted from them (not recorded which). This chain joins TRBV20-1 and TRBJ1-2, with 7 positions matching TRBD1. In DNA, the CDR3 is TGCAGTGCTATGACAGGGTTTGGCTACACCTTC. Its translation: CSAMTGFGYTF.